This TCR beta chain was retrieved from a study of blood T cell repertoires in COVID-19. On the study more broadly: Donors in the United States, Italy and Spain gave samples during acute or convalescent COVID-19. The analysed material was cDNA or gDNA that came from T cells, B-cell-depleted T cells, or PBMCs.

Assay used: immunoSEQ multiplex PCR; TCRdb lists only in-frame clones, some missing. The data hold roughly 90,000 clones, with approximately 88% observed a single time. CDR1 is MNHEY, CDR2 SVGAGI, per germline. The CDR3 is 15 amino acids. V lost 6 bases to trimming and J lost 0 bases, with 14 bases between them. A Seattle source enrolled patients during active infection and followed them longitudinally. Sample: peripheral blood. The source of this sequence is a man in his fifties with COVID-19, enrolled during active disease. V usage is TRBV6-5 and J usage is TRBJ1-1, with TRBD1 as a possible D gene (6 bases). DNA of the CDR3: TGTGCCAGCAGCCAGAGCGGGACATTGAACACTGAAGCTTTCTTT. Encoded protein: CASSQSGTLNTEAFF.